The 2 T cell receptor beta chains given below trace back to one sample, sequenced in a study of shared clonotypes between healthy human individuals. Clones were read by immunoSEQ multiplex PCR, and TCRdb kept only the in-frame ones, dropping some. Of hundreds of thousands of clones in the sample, approximately 74% were seen once. Sample: memory CD4+ T cells sorted from blood. Subset noted: CD45RA-negative fraction. Every receptor here comes from a woman in her twenties or thirties in good health.

With regard to this clone: Other DNA sequences from this sample encode an identical CDR3 as well. This CDR3 reads CASSPVSNQPQHF. As DNA, the CDR3 is TGTGCCAGTAGTCCCGTCAGCAATCAGCCCCAGCATTTT. V usage is TRBV19 and J usage is TRBJ1-5; D gene uncertain. There are 13 residues in the CDR3. The germline V gene has CDR1 LNHDA and CDR2 SQIVND (reference sequence). Trimming took 5 bases from V and 1 from J, leaving 6 bases between them.

The chain recombines TRBV19 with TRBJ1-1; D perhaps matches TRBD1 (6 bases). V lost 5 bases and J lost 5, with 15 bases in between. Germline CDR1 LNHDA, CDR2 SQIVND (reference sequence). The CDR3 has 14 amino acids. The CDR3 nucleotides read TGTGCCAGTAGTTCGGAAGGGGGTCTTACTGAAGCTTTCTTT. This translates into CASSSEGGLTEAFF.